This T cell receptor (beta chain) was sequenced in a study of T cell responses to AZD1222 COVID-19 vaccine. General study results and limits: Just five or six AZD1222 recipients were seropositive at baseline. Spike-specific TCR breadth and depth went up after people got two AZD1222 doses. Vaccine-associated CD4 TCRs ranged over spike, dominating at 160-218 and 743-854.

Repertoires were generated with immunoSEQ multiplex PCR, while TCRdb's copy carries only in-frame clones and drops some. In the table there are 150,000 to 200,000 clones, 90% of which are singletons. The CDR3 contains 16 residues. Losses at the gene ends were 8 bases for V and 0 bases for J; bases not matched to a gene: 7. Germline values: CDR1 LGHNT, CDR2 FRNRAP. Regarding this clone: No antigen is known for it.

Here the sequenced sample was peripheral blood, taken on day 0 of AZD1222 vaccination. The TCR was taken from an adult in good health. V and J are TRBV12-5 and TRBJ2-6; 7 bases fit TRBD1. CDR3 DNA sequence: TGTGCTAGTAGATTTACAGGGGACTCTGGGGCCAACGTCCTGACTTTC. It codes for CASRFTGDSGANVLTF.